This entry lists 13 T cell receptor beta chains sequenced from one sample in a study of T cells in Graves' hyperthyroidism and ophthalmopathy. Amplified TCR beta CDR3 regions came from RNA transcripts. In the first-round RT-PCR of the TCR CDR3, the HTBI primer set was used. TCRdb called the multiplex PCR reads again in MiXCR, with one record for every CDR3 protein. Of 490,000 or so distinct CDR3 sequences detected, about 46% appear once; the ten largest clones hold around two fifths. Sequenced sample: peripheral blood or thyroid tissue (not recorded which). All receptors come from an adult woman with Graves' disease, either hyperthyroidism or ophthalmopathy (not recorded which).

This clonotype was seen more than once but under ten times. The gene calls are TRBV7-2 and TRBJ2-7; the D is unclear. The CDR3 has 11 amino acids. CDR1 is SGHTA, CDR2 FQGNSA, per germline. Trimming took off 3 bases at V and 7 bases at J, with 7 bases between the two ends. The chain's CDR3 is CASSFLMEQYF. CDR3 bases: TGTGCCAGCAGCTTTCTAATGGAGCAGTACTTC.

This clonotype appeared many times. The chain carries TRBV19 and TRBJ2-5; 7 bases align to TRBD1. Trimming removed 6 bases from V and 1 base from J; junction bases left unmatched: 2. Germline CDR1 and CDR2: LNHDA and SQIVND (reference sequence). The CDR3 sequence is 13 residues long. CDR3 nucleotides: TGTGCCAGTAGGAGGGACAGCCAAGAGACCCAGTACTTC. Protein sequence: CASRRDSQETQYF.

This clonotype was detected many times. The chain carries TRBV29-1 and TRBJ1-2; 8 bases fit TRBD1. The germline CDR1 and CDR2 sequences are SQVTM and ANQGSEA. This CDR3 contains 13 residues. The junction had 11 bases not matched to a gene; V was cut back by 8 bases and J by 6 bases. This CDR3 is CSSRTGNFDGYTF. As DNA, the CDR3 is TGCAGCTCCCGGACAGGGAACTTTGATGGCTACACCTTC.

The J gene is TRBJ1-2, the V gene TRBV19; D may be TRBD1 (6 bases). This CDR3 comprises 13 residues. Germline CDR1 and CDR2: LNHDA and SQIVND (reference sequence). CDR3 bases: TGTACCCGGGACACTTCCGGGGACGATGGCTACACCTTC. Encoded protein: CTRDTSGDDGYTF.

This clonotype appeared many times. The rearrangement links TRBV11-2 to TRBJ2-5; D not certain. This CDR3 is built from 14 residues. V was shortened by 1 base and J by 5 bases, with 11 bases between the two germline ends. Germline CDR1 is SGHAT and CDR2 is FQNNGV. CDR3: CASSLAASRETQYF. In DNA form, the CDR3 reads TGTGCCAGCAGCTTAGCTGCGTCTCGGGAGACCCAGTACTTC.

DNA for the CDR3: TGTGCCAGCAGTAAACTCCGGACTAGCCGAGAGACCCAGTACTTC. Amino acids: CASSKLRTSRETQYF. V gene TRBV2 combines with J gene TRBJ2-5; 8 positions match TRBD2. This CDR3 spans 15 amino acids. V dropped 5 bases and J dropped 4; count of bases not matched to a gene: 9. CDR1 SNHLY and CDR2 FYNNEI come from the germline V gene.

This clonotype has a single count. The gene calls are TRBV7-9 and TRBJ2-1; D is unresolved. Germline CDR1 reads SEHNR; CDR2 reads FQNEAQ (reference sequence). With 1 base removed from V and 0 bases from J, the gap between germline ends came to 13 bases. The length of the CDR3 is 17 residues. CDR3 in amino acids: CASSLVGSQSSYNEQFF. CDR3 bases: TGTGCCAGCAGCTTAGTAGGCAGCCAAAGCTCCTACAATGAGCAGTTCTTC.

The gene calls are TRBV7-2 and TRBJ1-2; D is ambiguous. The CDR3 contains 15 residues. CDR1 and CDR2 (germline): SGHTA, FQGNSA. Trimming removed 8 bases from V and 6 bases from J, with 22 bases in between. Here the CDR3 DNA reads TGTGCCAGCCGACCACCGGCAGAAGATTTTGATGGCTACACCTTC. Translated, it gives CASRPPAEDFDGYTF.

The rearrangement uses TRBV12-3 or TRBV12-4 and TRBJ1-2; no clear D gene. Trimming cost V 7 bases and J 3 bases, with 15 bases left between them. The CDR3 length is 14 residues. The CDR3: CASTSWPRDYGYTF. The CDR3 bases are TGTGCCAGCACCTCTTGGCCTAGGGACTATGGCTACACCTTC.

This chain uses TRBV7-3 with TRBJ2-7; 9 bases line up with TRBD1. V was clipped by 5 bases and J by 9 bases; unmatched bases: 8. Germline V gene sequence: CDR1 SGHTA, CDR2 FQGTGA. This CDR3 has 13 amino acids. CDR3 protein: CASSPTGGLAQYF. In DNA form, the CDR3 reads TGTGCCAGCAGCCCCACAGGGGGCTTGGCGCAGTACTTC.

In this sample, this clonotype turned up many times. This chain joins TRBV5-1 and TRBJ1-2; 7 nucleotides line up with TRBD1. CDR1 and CDR2 (germline): SGHRS, YFSETQ. This CDR3 is 14 amino acids long. With V trimmed by 4 bases and J by 3 bases, 6 bases remained unmatched. CDR3 residues: CASSRGQEDYGYTF. CDR3 sequence (DNA): TGCGCCAGCAGCCGAGGACAGGAAGACTATGGCTACACCTTC.

This clonotype has at least ten counts. This chain connects TRBV6-6 to TRBJ2-7, with D uncertain. Looked up from germline, CDR1 is MNHNY and CDR2 is SVGAGI (reference sequence). The ends were cut back, 2 bases at V and 0 bases at J, with 5 bases in the middle. CDR3 length: 13 residues. For the CDR3, the DNA is TGTGCCAGCAGTTACCAGCACTCCTACGAGCAGTACTTC. Translating it yields CASSYQHSYEQYF.

The chain employs TRBV5-4 and TRBJ1-1; D unclear. This CDR3 is built from 14 residues. V was trimmed by 4 bases and J by 3 bases, leaving 13 bases between them. CDR1 is SGHNT, CDR2 YYREEE, per germline (reference sequence). The CDR3, as DNA: TGTGCCAGCAGCCAAGGTCCGTCCGACACTGAAGCTTTCTTT. Translated, it gives CASSQGPSDTEAFF.